The 15 T cell receptor beta chains presented below share a single source sample, sequenced in a study of blood T cells in healthy people across ages. Primed by a sample-barcoded 5' primer and a J-beta primer mix, a second PCR proceeded for roughly 6 to 12 cycles. TCRdb fed the 5' RACE reads into MiXCR, producing one record per CDR3 protein. Here the sample spans some 900,000 distinct CDR3 sequences, roughly 26% being singletons. The sequenced material came from blood. The source of these receptors is an elderly woman in good health.

The chain employs TRBV2 and TRBJ2-7; tentatively, D is TRBD2 (8 bases). The CDR3 sequence is 15 residues long. V was cut by 7 bases and J by 6 bases, with 22 bases left in between. Per germline, CDR1 SNHLY and CDR2 FYNNEI. CDR3 protein: CASKRTSRGDSEQYF. For the CDR3, the DNA is TGTGCCAGCAAGAGGACTAGCAGGGGGGACTCCGAGCAGTACTTC.

Only a few counts were recorded for this clonotype. The chain employs TRBV28 and TRBJ2-1, with D perhaps matching TRBD1 (6 bases). This CDR3 region has 15 residues. Germline loops: CDR1 MDHEN, CDR2 SYDVKM. V was cut by 6 bases and J by 4 bases, with 16 bases left in between. In DNA, the CDR3 is TGTGCCAGCAGCATTCTGACAGGATTTTACAATGAGCAGTTCTTC. Translating gives CASSILTGFYNEQFF.

In its sample, this clonotype was seen once. One junction end disagrees with the germline gene, perhaps due to a read error. The chain carries TRBV7-2 and TRBJ2-7; 9 bases agree with TRBD2. Germline V gives CDR1 SGHTA, CDR2 FQGNSA. This CDR3 has 15 residues. CDR3 region: CASSLAGAGGIEQYF. CDR3 bases: TGTGCCAGTAGCTTAGCGGGGGCAGGGGGAATTGAGCAGTACTTC.

This chain links TRBV18 with TRBJ1-4; 9 bases are a match to TRBD1. The length of the CDR3 is 14 residues. The germline V gene encodes CDR1 KGHSH and CDR2 LQKENI. The V segment lost 4 bases and the J segment 8 bases; nucleotides outside the gene matches: 5. CDR3 DNA sequence: TGTGCCAGCTCACTCTGGGACAGGGAGGAAAAACTGTTTTTT. Amino acids: CASSLWDREEKLFF.

This clonotype was found many times. The chain recombines TRBV27 with TRBJ2-4, with D maybe TRBD1 (5 bases). This CDR3 spans 15 amino acids. Germline V gene sequence: CDR1 MNHEY, CDR2 SMNVEV (reference sequence). Trimming left V 3 bases short and J 5 bases short, with 14 bases between. This CDR3 reads CASSLQGLNENIQYF. CDR3 sequence (DNA): TGTGCCAGCAGTTTGCAGGGTTTGAATGAAAACATTCAGTACTTC.

This clonotype was recorded many times. V is TRBV5-1 and J is TRBJ2-1, with 12 bases that match TRBD2. This CDR3 contains 15 residues. V shed 4 bases, J shed 9 bases, and the junction held 8 bases outside the gene matches. CDR1 is SGHRS, CDR2 YFSETQ, per germline. Here the CDR3 reads CASSPTSGGMFEQFF. The CDR3 region has the DNA TGCGCCAGCAGCCCTACTAGCGGGGGGATGTTTGAGCAGTTCTTC.

This clonotype was observed a few times. This sequence may be a read error, since a much larger clone differs from it by one base. The V gene is TRBV24-1, the J gene TRBJ2-5, with D possibly being TRBD1 (5 bases). Trimming removed 5 bases from V and 11 bases from J, with 17 bases in between. The CDR3 length is 13 residues. Germline CDR1 and CDR2: KGHDR and SFDVKD. Here the CDR3 DNA reads TGTGCCACCAGTGGACAACAGGTTGGTGAGCAGTACTTC. Its protein product is CATSGQQVGEQYF.

V gene TRBV6-1 combines with J gene TRBJ2-5; D gene uncertain. The length of the CDR3 is 13 residues. CDR1 and CDR2 (germline): MNHNS, SASEGT. With 3 bases removed from V and 2 bases from J, the gap between germline ends came to 7 bases. The CDR3 DNA follows: TGTGCCAGCAGTGAGGTGGGACAAGAGACCCAGTACTTC. It translates to CASSEVGQETQYF.

To note about this clonotype: A much larger clone lies a single base off, so this may be a read error. The J gene is TRBJ1-2, the V gene TRBV28, with 8 bases matching TRBD1. The CDR3 extends over 12 amino acids. The germline CDR1 and CDR2 sequences are MDHEN and SYDVKM. The CDR3 protein is CDSSLQGDGYTF. Here the CDR3 DNA reads TGTGACAGCAGTTTACAGGGGGACGGCTACACCTTC.

This clonotype was seen ten or more times. The rearrangement joins TRBV4-3 to TRBJ2-2; D gene unclear. The V and J ends lost 4 bases and 0 bases respectively, with 15 bases between them. Germline CDR1 reads LGHNA; CDR2 reads YSLEER. The CDR3 has 17 amino acids. The CDR3, as DNA: TGCGCCAGCAGCCTTGACATACAGTTCGCGAACACCGGGGAGCTGTTTTTT. This translates into CASSLDIQFANTGELFF.

The sample holds a few counts of this clonotype. The genes are TRBV18 and TRBJ2-3, with D possibly being TRBD1 (5 bases). CDR1 and CDR2 (germline): KGHSH, LQKENI. This CDR3 comprises 18 residues. V was clipped by 3 bases and J by 0 bases, with 19 bases between them. This CDR3 is CASSPLPDIGRSTDTQYF. CDR3 coding DNA: TGTGCCAGCTCACCTCTTCCGGACATAGGGCGGAGCACAGATACGCAGTATTTT.

Worth noting for this clonotype: Since a much larger clone is just one base distant, this may be a read error. The chain couples TRBV20-1 to TRBJ2-5, with 11 nucleotides matching TRBD2. From germline, CDR1 is DFQATT and CDR2 SNEGSKA (reference sequence). J was trimmed by 11 bases and V by 7 bases; bases with no gene match: 15. The CDR3 has 14 amino acids. The CDR3 loop is CSGAPSGGSDEQYF. CDR3 coding DNA: TGCAGTGGGGCCCCTAGCGGGGGGTCAGATGAGCAGTACTTC.

At least ten counts were recorded for this clonotype. The chain joins TRBV15 to TRBJ2-1, with D unclear. CDR3 length: 15 amino acids. Germline values: CDR1 LNHNV, CDR2 YYDKDF (reference sequence). Trimming took 0 bases from V and 4 from J, leaving 10 bases between them. This CDR3 is CATSRDAATYNEQFF. CDR3 DNA sequence: TGTGCCACCAGCAGAGACGCAGCGACGTACAATGAGCAGTTCTTC.

There are many counts of this clonotype. The chain couples TRBV20-1 to TRBJ2-1; no clear D. Germline CDR1 and CDR2: DFQATT and SNEGSKA (reference sequence). Trimming took 4 bases from V and 7 from J, leaving 5 bases between them. The CDR3 loop spans 10 amino acids. The CDR3 loop is CSAKINEQFF. The CDR3 bases are TGCAGTGCTAAGATTAATGAGCAGTTCTTC.

This clonotype has a handful of counts. The V and J genes are TRBV6-2 or TRBV6-3 and TRBJ1-5; TRBD1 matches 9 bases. Germline V gene lookup returns CDR1 MNHEY and CDR2 SVGEGT. The CDR3 runs to 20 residues. Germline trimming cut 6 bases from V and 0 bases from J; bases unmatched to any gene: 18. The CDR3 reads CASRPSFIPTGGYSNQPQHF. Written as DNA, the CDR3 is TGTGCCAGCAGACCTTCGTTTATACCGACAGGGGGGTATAGCAATCAGCCCCAGCATTTT.